This T cell receptor (beta chain) was recovered during a study of T cell responses to AZD1222 COVID-19 vaccine. The CDR3 is 15 amino acids. Germline V gene lookup returns CDR1 LNHNV and CDR2 YYDKDF (reference sequence). The ends were cut back, 1 base at V and 0 bases at J, with 9 bases in the middle. Assay used: immunoSEQ multiplex PCR; TCRdb lists only in-frame clones, some missing. Of 200,000 or so clones in the sample, approximately 91% are singletons; the top ten hold roughly 0.99%. This chain uses TRBV15 with TRBJ1-1, with unresolved D. The clonotype was recovered from an adult in good health. Source: peripheral blood, taken on day 0 of AZD1222 vaccination. The CDR3 DNA sequence: TGTGCCACCAGCAGAGTTCCAGAAATGAACACTGAAGCTTTCTTT. Encoded protein: CATSRVPEMNTEAFF.